The 32 T cell receptor beta chains in this list originate from one sample, sequenced in a study of blood T cell repertoires in COVID-19. Assay: immunoSEQ multiplex PCR; the TCRdb copy retains only in-frame clones and omits some. This sample carries 130,000 or so clones, roughly 80% of them seen once, and the ten largest clones take 3% to 3.5%. The sample consisted of peripheral blood. These receptor sequences come from a woman of 80 years or more with acute or convalescent COVID-19.

V usage is TRBV6-2 or TRBV6-3 and J usage is TRBJ1-4; D ambiguous. The V end lost 2 bases, the J end lost 4 bases, and 8 bases lay between the germline ends. The germline V gene has CDR1 MNHEY and CDR2 SVGEGT. The CDR3 consists of 14 residues. The CDR3 DNA reads as TGTGCCAGCAGTTACCCCAGGCTTAATGAAAAACTGTTTTTT. This encodes CASSYPRLNEKLFF.

The rearrangement links TRBV4-2 to TRBJ2-1; the D gene is possibly TRBD1 (5 bases). CDR1 is LGHNA and CDR2 is YNFKEQ in the germline V gene. V was pared by 2 bases and J by 5 bases, with 7 bases between. CDR3 length equals 13 residues. The CDR3 DNA reads as TGTGCCAGCAGCCAACCAGGGAACAATGAGCAGTTCTTC. Residues: CASSQPGNNEQFF.

This clone was seen only once. The rearrangement links TRBV29-1 to TRBJ2-2; no definite D call. The CDR3 contains 14 residues. V lost 7 bases and J lost 1, with 13 bases in between. Germline assignment: CDR1 SQVTM and CDR2 ANQGSEA. CDR3 loop: CSAPDTLNTGELFF. As DNA, the CDR3 is TGCAGCGCCCCCGACACTCTGAACACCGGGGAGCTGTTTTTT.

The genes are TRBV4-3 and TRBJ1-1; perhaps TRBD1 as D (6 bases). Per the germline V gene, CDR1 is LGHNA and CDR2 is YSLEER. The CDR3 has 13 amino acids. Trimming removed 0 bases from V and 10 bases from J, with 12 bases in between. The CDR3 nucleotides read TGCGCCAGCAGCCAAGACACACAGGGTAGAGCTTTCTTT. Translated, it gives CASSQDTQGRAFF.

This clone was seen just once. The chain employs TRBV2 and TRBJ1-5; TRBD1 matches 8 bases. J was trimmed by 4 bases and V by 6 bases; bases with no gene match: 8. CDR1 and CDR2 (germline): SNHLY, FYNNEI. The CDR3 length is 15 residues. CDR3 sequence (DNA): TGTGCCAGCAGCGCAGGGGGCTTTGGTAATCAGCCCCAGCATTTT. Encoded protein: CASSAGGFGNQPQHF.

This chain uses TRBV28 with TRBJ1-5; 7 bases are a match to TRBD1. The J segment lost 0 bases and the V segment lost 5 bases, leaving 13 bases of the junction unmatched. In germline, CDR1 is MDHEN, CDR2 SYDVKM. The CDR3 spans 18 residues. In DNA, the CDR3 is TGTGCCAGCAGTGGCGGGACAGACCGAAGGGGTAGCAATCAGCCCCAGCATTTT. Amino acid sequence: CASSGGTDRRGSNQPQHF.

A few counts support this clone. This rearrangement joins TRBV2 to TRBJ1-6, with D possibly matching TRBD1 (6 bases). The CDR3 has 14 amino acids. The V end lost 2 bases, the J end lost 6 bases, and 8 bases lay between the germline ends. CDR1 and CDR2 from the germline V gene are SNHLY and FYNNEI. The CDR3 DNA reads as TGTGCCAGCAGTGAAAGGGGGGGTAATTCACCCCTCCACTTT. This encodes CASSERGGNSPLHF.

The genes are TRBV18 and TRBJ1-2; no clear D gene. CDR1 KGHSH and CDR2 LQKENI come from the germline V gene. The CDR3 contains 13 residues. V was cut by 2 bases and J by 2 bases, with 6 bases left in between. CDR3 sequence: CASSPTVNYGYTF. Here the CDR3 DNA reads TGTGCCAGCTCACCAACGGTAAACTATGGCTACACCTTC. Supplemented by reference TRBV18 and TRBJ1-2, the full variable domain reads NAGVMQNPRHLVRRRGQEARLRCSPMKGHSHVYWYRQLPEEGLKFMVYLQKENIIDESGMPKERFSAEFPKEGPSILRIQQVVRGDSAAYFCASSPTVNYGYTFGSGTRLTVV.

This clone turned up a few times. Other nucleotide sequences from this sample produce the same CDR3. The rearrangement uses TRBV5-1 and TRBJ2-3; 13 bases match TRBD2. Losses at the gene ends were 3 bases for V and 3 bases for J; bases not matched to a gene: 10. There are 18 residues in the CDR3. Germline CDR1 reads SGHRS; CDR2 reads YFSETQ. The CDR3 protein is CASSSLTSGGSGTDTQYF. For the CDR3, the DNA is TGCGCCAGCAGCTCCTTGACTAGCGGGGGGTCGGGGACAGATACGCAGTATTTT.

V is TRBV7-9 and J is TRBJ1-2; D call uncertain. The CDR3 spans 13 residues. The germline V and J ends were trimmed by 6 bases and 4 bases, with 12 bases remaining between them. CDR1 is SEHNR, CDR2 FQNEAQ, per germline (reference sequence). The CDR3 sequence: CASSYGESYGYTF. Here the CDR3 DNA reads TGTGCCAGCAGTTACGGAGAATCCTATGGCTACACCTTC.

The chain couples TRBV6-5 to TRBJ1-1; TRBD1 might be the D (6 bases). V dropped 8 bases and J dropped 4 bases, with 17 bases sitting between them. Per germline, CDR1 MNHEY and CDR2 SVGAGI. The CDR3 spans 14 residues. CDR3 region: CASGEQGSITEAFF. CDR3 coding DNA: TGTGCCAGCGGGGAACAGGGCTCGATCACTGAAGCTTTCTTT.

This clone has a single count. The chain uses TRBV2 and TRBJ1-1, with a weak D call TRBD1 (5 bases). V dropped 10 bases and J dropped 4 bases, with 19 bases sitting between them. Germline CDR1 and CDR2: SNHLY and FYNNEI. The CDR3 covers 14 residues. The CDR3 loop is CATEIRVVSTEAFF. CDR3 DNA sequence: TGTGCCACCGAAATCAGGGTGGTGTCCACTGAAGCTTTCTTT.

The chain joins TRBV7-9 to TRBJ1-6, with 9 bases that match TRBD1. After removal of 5 bases from V and 8 bases from J, the junction contained 4 bases not matched to a gene. This CDR3 is built from 14 residues. CDR1 and CDR2 from the germline V gene are SEHNR and FQNEAQ (reference sequence). The DNA for the CDR3 is TGTGCCAGCAGCGAGACAGGGGGGGATTCACCCCTCCACTTT. Encoded protein: CASSETGGDSPLHF.

This clone was seen a single time. CDR3 in DNA: TGTGCCAGCAGGGCCGGACAGACAAATCAGCCCCAGCATTTT. This encodes CASRAGQTNQPQHF. V usage is TRBV6-5 and J usage is TRBJ1-5, with D maybe TRBD1 (6 bases). The CDR3 has 14 amino acids. Germline lookup yields CDR1 MNHEY and CDR2 SVGAGI. V was cut by 6 bases and J by 4 bases, with 13 bases left in between.

J is TRBJ2-7 and V is TRBV10-1; 9 nucleotides line up with TRBD1. This CDR3 is 15 amino acids long. Germline loops: CDR1 WNHNN, CDR2 SYGVQD (reference sequence). The V gene end was trimmed by 2 bases and the J gene end by 11 bases; junction bases not matched to a gene: 13. For the CDR3, the DNA is TGCGCCAGCAGTGAGAAAAATCGGACAGGGGAGTTGGAGTACTTC. Protein product: CASSEKNRTGELEYF.

The V and J genes are TRBV6-5 and TRBJ1-1, with unresolved D. Trimming pared 2 bases from V and 1 base from J, leaving 8 bases between. Germline V lookup: CDR1 MNHEY, CDR2 SVGAGI. The CDR3 length is 14 residues. CDR3 in DNA: TGTGCCAGCAGTTACGGTCAGGCGAACACTGAAGCTTTCTTT. It translates to CASSYGQANTEAFF.

This rearrangement joins TRBV5-6 to TRBJ2-7; maybe TRBD1 (6 bases). The CDR3 spans 17 residues. Germline values: CDR1 SGHDT, CDR2 YYEEEE. Trimming took off 4 bases at V and 0 bases at J, with 20 bases between the two ends. CDR3 bases: TGTGCCAGCAGCCCCCCCCCTATGGGGGCTAGCTCCTACGAGCAGTACTTC. Protein: CASSPPPMGASSYEQYF.

The rearrangement joins TRBV4-2 to TRBJ1-4; tentatively, D is TRBD1 (5 bases). This CDR3 is 16 amino acids long. Per germline, CDR1 LGHNA and CDR2 YNFKEQ. Between the trimmed V and J ends, which lost 0 bases and 0 bases, there was a span of 8 bases. DNA of the CDR3: TGTGCCAGCAGCCAAGAGTGGGGCGCAACTAATGAAAAACTGTTTTTT. Its protein product is CASSQEWGATNEKLFF.

This rearrangement joins TRBV7-9 to TRBJ1-2; tentative D call: TRBD1 (5 bases). The CDR3 runs to 17 residues. Germline CDR1 and CDR2: SEHNR and FQNEAQ (reference sequence). V was clipped by 2 bases and J by 3 bases, with 19 bases between them. In DNA, the CDR3 is TGTGCCAGCAGCTTATCAGCTCCAGGGCTGTCTGACTATGGCTACACCTTC. Translated: CASSLSAPGLSDYGYTF. Together with reference TRBV7-9 and TRBJ1-2, the CDR3 gives the full variable domain: DTGVSQNPRHKITKRGQNVTFRCDPISEHNRLYWYRQTLGQGPEFLTYFQNEAQLEKSRLLSDRFSAERPKGSFSTLEIQRTEQGDSAMYLCASSLSAPGLSDYGYTFGSGTRLTVV.

The gene calls are TRBV5-1 and TRBJ1-5; no firm D call. The V gene's germline CDR1 is SGHRS and CDR2 YFSETQ. Trimming cost V 0 bases and J 5 bases, with 6 bases left between them. CDR3 length: 13 residues. Here the CDR3 reads CASSLAPDQPQHF. The CDR3 coding sequence is TGCGCCAGCAGCTTGGCCCCAGATCAGCCCCAGCATTTT.

V gene TRBV11-2 combines with J gene TRBJ1-2; D call uncertain. Germline CDR1 is SGHAT and CDR2 is FQNNGV. The CDR3 consists of 12 residues. V was cut by 5 bases and J by 2 bases, with 6 bases left in between. The CDR3 region is CASSPGNYGYTF. The DNA of the CDR3 is TGTGCCAGCAGCCCGGGGAACTATGGCTACACCTTC.

This clone appeared a single time. The gene calls are TRBV30 and TRBJ1-1; no definite D call. V lost 4 bases, J lost 5 bases, and 5 bases lay in between. This CDR3 spans 10 amino acids. Per the germline V gene, CDR1 is GTSNPN and CDR2 is SVGIG (reference sequence). CDR3 coding DNA: TGTGCCTGGAAGGAGACTGAAGCTTTCTTT. It yields the protein CAWKETEAFF.

The gene calls are TRBV18 and TRBJ1-5, with D uncertain. The CDR3 totals 13 residues. Per germline, CDR1 KGHSH and CDR2 LQKENI. The V and J ends lost 4 bases and 7 bases respectively, with 11 bases between them. As DNA, the CDR3 is TGTGCCAGCTCACAGTCCGAGTCCCAGCCCCAGCATTTT. Translating gives CASSQSESQPQHF.

J is TRBJ1-2 and V is TRBV2; a weak D match, TRBD1 (5 bases). The CDR3 consists of 12 residues. Germline-derived CDR1 and CDR2 are SNHLY and FYNNEI. The ends were cut back, 5 bases at V and 8 bases at J, with 12 bases in the middle. CDR3 in amino acids: CASSSDIAGYTF. As DNA, the CDR3 is TGTGCCAGCAGTTCGGACATTGCCGGCTACACCTTC.

This rearrangement joins TRBV7-2 to TRBJ1-1; D gene unclear. The V gene's germline CDR1 is SGHTA and CDR2 FQGNSA. Trimming stripped 2 bases from V and 11 bases from J, with 12 bases between. The CDR3 length is 12 residues. CDR3 amino acids: CASSLNPGVAFF. Written as DNA, the CDR3 is TGTGCCAGCAGCTTAAATCCCGGGGTGGCTTTCTTT.

There are a few counts of this clone. The V and J genes are TRBV2 and TRBJ1-5, with a weak D call TRBD1 (6 bases). From germline, CDR1 is SNHLY and CDR2 FYNNEI. Between the trimmed V and J ends, which lost 5 bases and 0 bases, there was a span of 11 bases. This CDR3 contains 15 residues. CDR3 residues: CASSRTASSNQPQHF. The CDR3 bases are TGTGCCAGCAGTAGGACAGCCTCTAGCAATCAGCCCCAGCATTTT.

V usage is TRBV5-1 and J usage is TRBJ1-5; D is unclear. Germline loops: CDR1 SGHRS, CDR2 YFSETQ. Trimming took 8 bases from V and 0 from J, leaving 18 bases between them. The CDR3 is 16 amino acids. Here the CDR3 reads CASELSGRNSNQPQHF. The CDR3 region has the DNA TGCGCCAGTGAACTAAGCGGACGGAATAGCAATCAGCCCCAGCATTTT.

The rearrangement joins TRBV6-6 to TRBJ1-2; TRBD1 matches at 9 bases. After removal of 6 bases from V and 4 bases from J, the junction contained 6 bases not matched to a gene. The CDR3 loop spans 14 amino acids. Looked up from germline, CDR1 is MNHNY and CDR2 is SVGAGI (reference sequence). The CDR3, as DNA: TGTGCCAGCAGCCCGGGACAGGGACGCTATGGCTACACCTTC. Protein sequence: CASSPGQGRYGYTF.

This clone came up once. At one end, the junction sequence differs from germline, possibly due to a read error. This chain joins TRBV18 and TRBJ1-2, with 7 bases identical to TRBD1. This CDR3 is 15 amino acids long. CDR1 is KGHSH and CDR2 is LQKENI in the germline V gene. In DNA, the CDR3 is TGTGCCAGCTCACCACCCGGGACAGCTAAGTATGGCTACACCTTC. Translation gives CASSPPGTAKYGYTF.

CDR3 DNA sequence: TGTGCCAGCAGAGGACAGGGGCTGGGACCCCAGCATTTT. It encodes CASRGQGLGPQHF. This chain joins TRBV6-5 and TRBJ1-5, with TRBD1 matching 9 bases. The CDR3 extends over 13 amino acids. Germline V gene sequence: CDR1 MNHEY, CDR2 SVGAGI. Germline trimming cut 6 bases from V and 10 bases from J; bases unmatched to any gene: 7.

The V call is TRBV10-3, the J call TRBJ1-3; D might be TRBD1 (5 bases). V dropped 2 bases and J dropped 2 bases, with 7 bases sitting between them. The V gene's germline CDR1 is ENHRY and CDR2 SYGVKD. The CDR3 sequence is 14 residues long. CDR3 sequence: CAISEPRAGNTIYF. The CDR3 bases are TGTGCCATCAGTGAGCCCAGGGCTGGAAACACCATATATTTT.

V gene TRBV7-3 combines with J gene TRBJ1-2; no reliable D call. Per germline, CDR1 SGHTA and CDR2 FQGTGA. V was shortened by 5 bases and J by 0 bases, with 13 bases between the two germline ends. CDR3 size: 15 residues. The CDR3 nucleotides read TGTGCCAGCAGCGGAGGCGGGGAAGCTAACTATGGCTACACCTTC. Translated: CASSGGGEANYGYTF.